This T cell receptor (beta chain) was sequenced in a study of cytomegalovirus exposure and HLA in healthy donors. Study-wide results and limits: In terms of immune exposure information, only CMV serostatus was available. Per published reports, the classifier diagnosed cytomegalovirus status with high specificity and sensitivity. Other equally common chains were less clonally expanded than HLA-associated TCR beta chains, a later analysis showed. Analysis performed later found roughly 17,000 TCR beta sequences associated with HLA alleles at 0.05 false discovery rate.

Concerning this clone itself: Its target is not known.

Primers: 60 Vbeta forward and 13 Jbeta reverse. Generated by immunoSEQ multiplex PCR, the TCRdb table keeps only in-frame clones and is missing some. The sample includes fewer than 150,000 clones, approximately 76% of them seen just once. The origin of this receptor is a man over 45 in good health and CMV-seropositive. Sequenced input: PBMCs.

CDR3 sequence reads: CASARGAYNEQFF. The CDR3 bases are TGTGCCAGCGCTAGAGGCGCCTACAATGAGCAGTTCTTC. The V gene is TRBV27, the J gene TRBJ2-1; D is undetermined. CDR1 is MNHEY and CDR2 is SMNVEV in the germline V gene (reference sequence). V dropped 8 bases and J dropped 2 bases, with 10 bases sitting between them. The length of the CDR3 is 13 residues.